Listed here are 21 T cell receptor beta chains from one sample, sequenced in a study of radiotherapy plus CTLA-4 blockade in lung cancer. The data were produced by immunoSEQ multiplex PCR, yet TCRdb's version contains in-frame clones alone and is incomplete. This table has about 88,000 clones, more than 70% appearing once. Material: peripheral blood, obtained from a patient treated with radiotherapy plus ipilimumab. Receptor source: a human donor with non-small cell lung cancer that progressed on radiotherapy plus ipilimumab.

V usage is TRBV7-2 and J usage is TRBJ2-1; tentatively, D is TRBD1 or TRBD2 (6 bases each). The germline V gene encodes CDR1 SGHTA and CDR2 FQGNSA. Trimming left V 7 bases short and J 0 bases short, with 16 bases between. The CDR3 extends over 16 amino acids. CDR3 coding DNA: TGTGCCAGCACCCGGGGGCCCCAGAGCTCCTACAATGAGCAGTTCTTC. Translated: CASTRGPQSSYNEQFF.

The chain is built from TRBV4-1 and TRBJ2-2; D is possibly TRBD1 (6 bases). This CDR3 region has 15 residues. With 5 bases removed from V and 0 bases from J, the gap between germline ends came to 10 bases. CDR1 is MGHRA and CDR2 is YSYEKL in the germline V gene. CDR3 sequence (DNA): TGCGCCAGCAGCTATCGGACAGCGAACACCGGGGAGCTGTTTTTT. As protein: CASSYRTANTGELFF.

This clone showed up just once. V is TRBV28 and J is TRBJ2-7, with D possibly matching TRBD2 (5 bases). The germline CDR1 and CDR2 sequences are MDHEN and SYDVKM. V lost 5 bases and J 2 bases, leaving 16 bases between the germline ends. CDR3 size: 15 residues. The CDR3 coding sequence is TGTGCCAGCAGTCCGGCAGGAGCGACTACCTACGAGCAGTACTTC. Protein product: CASSPAGATTYEQYF.

The CDR3: CASSPVLRGEQETQYF. CDR3 bases: TGTGCCAGCTCACCAGTCTTGCGGGGGGAACAAGAGACCCAGTACTTC. The chain combines TRBV18 with TRBJ2-5; 8 bases are a match to TRBD2. The junction had 7 bases not matched to a gene; V was cut back by 2 bases and J by 2 bases. CDR3 size: 16 residues. Germline V lookup: CDR1 KGHSH, CDR2 LQKENI.

This clone was picked up a small number of times. This chain joins TRBV7-2 and TRBJ1-4; a possible D gene is TRBD1 (6 bases). The germline CDR1 and CDR2 sequences are SGHTA and FQGNSA. The V gene lost 4 bases and the J gene lost 2 bases, with 14 bases spanning the gap. CDR3 size: 16 residues. CDR3: CASSYFPGATNEKLFF. The CDR3 nucleotides are TGTGCCAGCAGCTATTTCCCAGGGGCCACTAATGAAAAACTGTTTTTT.

The gene calls are TRBV27 and TRBJ2-7; D is uncertain. CDR1 and CDR2 (germline): MNHEY, SMNVEV (reference sequence). Trimming cost V 5 bases and J 1 base, with 18 bases left between them. This CDR3 is built from 16 residues. The CDR3: CASSQHPLAESYEQYF. In nucleotides, the CDR3 is TGTGCCAGCAGTCAACATCCCTTGGCCGAATCCTACGAGCAGTACTTC.

The chain is built from TRBV5-1 and TRBJ2-7; 8 bases are shared with TRBD2. In germline, CDR1 is SGHRS, CDR2 YFSETQ. The CDR3 contains 16 residues. Losses at the gene ends were 0 bases for V and 2 bases for J; bases not matched to a gene: 7. Here the CDR3 DNA reads TGCGCCAGCAGCTTGGGGGGGACTAGGGAACCCTACGAGCAGTACTTC. Its protein product is CASSLGGTREPYEQYF.

This clone has more than one count but fewer than ten. The chain carries TRBV5-6 and TRBJ2-5, with a tentative D call TRBD2 (5 bases). V was shortened by 1 base and J by 0 bases, with 7 bases between the two germline ends. The V gene's germline CDR1 is SGHDT and CDR2 YYEEEE. There are 14 residues in the CDR3. The CDR3 bases are TGTGCCAGCAGCTTGTCGAGGGACCAAGAGACCCAGTACTTC. Its protein product is CASSLSRDQETQYF.

The chain uses TRBV19 and TRBJ2-6; D gene ambiguous. The CDR3 contains 19 residues. The V and J ends lost 5 bases and 0 bases respectively, with 20 bases between them. Germline CDR1 reads LNHDA; CDR2 reads SQIVND (reference sequence). This CDR3 is CASSPLSRQALSGANVLTF. The CDR3 DNA is TGTGCCAGTAGTCCCCTCAGTCGGCAGGCCCTCTCTGGGGCCAACGTCCTGACTTTC. The variable domain in full, completed from reference TRBV19 and TRBJ2-6, reads DGGITQSPKYLFRKEGQNVTLSCEQNLNHDAMYWYRQDPGQGLRLIYYSQIVNDFQKGDIAEGYSVSREKKESFPLTVTSAQKNPTAFYLCASSPLSRQALSGANVLTFGAGSRLTVL.

This sequence joins TRBV6-1 and TRBJ1-2; D is ambiguous. Trimming stripped 3 bases from V and 4 bases from J, with 12 bases between. Germline CDR1 reads MNHNS; CDR2 reads SASEGT. The CDR3 consists of 14 residues. CDR3 in DNA: TGTGCCAGCAGTGAGTGGGATATCGGCTATGGCTACACCTTC. Amino acids: CASSEWDIGYGYTF.

The chain links TRBV10-2 to TRBJ2-1; 10 bases match TRBD2. With 6 bases clipped from V and 7 bases from J, the junction kept 9 bases outside the gene matches. Germline V CDR1 and CDR2: WSHSY, SAAADI. CDR3 length: 15 residues. CDR3 sequence reads: CASRTAGGTGNEQFF. In nucleotides, the CDR3 is TGCGCCAGCAGGACAGCGGGAGGGACGGGTAATGAGCAGTTCTTC.

V gene TRBV7-3 combines with J gene TRBJ2-2; no reliable D call. The germline V gene has CDR1 SGHTA and CDR2 FQGTGA. V was pared by 3 bases and J by 7 bases, with 9 bases between. The CDR3 runs to 13 residues. This CDR3 reads CASSLGGSGELFF. CDR3 DNA: TGTGCCAGCAGCTTGGGTGGAAGCGGGGAGCTGTTTTTT.

The chain carries TRBV28 and TRBJ1-5; the D gene is possibly TRBD1 (6 bases). V lost 7 bases and J lost 5, with 12 bases in between. The CDR3 is 13 amino acids. Germline-derived CDR1 and CDR2 are MDHEN and SYDVKM. This CDR3 reads CASTQGFYQPQHF. CDR3 in DNA: TGTGCCAGCACCCAGGGGTTTTATCAGCCCCAGCATTTT.

V is TRBV28 and J is TRBJ1-1; D may be TRBD1 (5 bases). The germline V and J ends were trimmed by 2 bases and 10 bases, with 11 bases remaining between them. The length of the CDR3 is 12 residues. The germline V gene has CDR1 MDHEN and CDR2 SYDVKM. The CDR3 region has the DNA TGTGCCAGCAGTTTAGCCTGGGGCGGAGCTTTCTTT. It encodes CASSLAWGGAFF.

V is TRBV2 and J is TRBJ1-2; D unclear. The V end was cut by 2 bases, the J end by 0 bases, with 10 bases between. From germline, CDR1 is SNHLY and CDR2 FYNNEI. CDR3 length equals 15 residues. DNA of the CDR3: TGTGCCAGCAGTGAAAGAGCAACAACTAACTATGGCTACACCTTC. This encodes CASSERATTNYGYTF.

This clone was counted only a few times. The rearrangement uses TRBV6-5 and TRBJ2-7; tentatively, D is TRBD2 (5 bases). Deletions cut 7 bases from V and 0 bases from J, with 10 bases between. Germline V gene sequence: CDR1 MNHEY, CDR2 SVGAGI. There are 13 residues in the CDR3. As DNA, the CDR3 is TGTGCCAGCATCCCCGCGGGCTCCTACGAGCAGTACTTC. Translating gives CASIPAGSYEQYF.

The chain carries TRBV2 and TRBJ1-1; D unresolved. V was shortened by 0 bases and J by 3 bases, with 17 bases between the two germline ends. CDR1 and CDR2 from the germline V gene are SNHLY and FYNNEI. The CDR3 spans 17 residues. CDR3: CASSEAPLGSGDTEAFF. CDR3 coding DNA: TGTGCCAGCAGTGAAGCGCCGTTGGGTAGCGGGGACACTGAAGCTTTCTTT.

The chain links TRBV29-1 to TRBJ2-7; D not certain. There are 12 residues in the CDR3. Germline CDR1 reads SQVTM; CDR2 reads ANQGSEA. V lost 2 bases and J 2 bases, leaving 7 bases between the germline ends. CDR3 sequence: CSVEFSPYEQYF. The CDR3 bases are TGCAGCGTTGAATTTTCCCCCTACGAGCAGTACTTC.

This chain links TRBV7-9 with TRBJ2-5, with D possibly matching TRBD1 (5 bases). Germline assignment: CDR1 SEHNR and CDR2 FQNEAQ (reference sequence). The CDR3 extends over 13 amino acids. Deletions cut 3 bases from V and 5 bases from J, with 10 bases between. Here the CDR3 DNA reads TGTGCCAGCAGCTTGGACAATGGGGAGACCCAGTACTTC. Translated, it gives CASSLDNGETQYF.

This chain links TRBV2 with TRBJ2-2; TRBD1 aligns across 7 bases. The V and J ends lost 7 bases and 4 bases, in that order; junction bases with no gene match: 6. CDR1 is SNHLY and CDR2 is FYNNEI in the germline V gene. CDR3 length: 14 residues. CDR3 protein: CASTMDRITGELFF. CDR3 sequence (DNA): TGTGCCAGCACTATGGACAGGATCACCGGGGAGCTGTTTTTT.

J is TRBJ1-5 and V is TRBV2; tentatively, D is TRBD1 (5 bases). In germline, CDR1 is SNHLY, CDR2 FYNNEI. CDR3 size: 14 residues. Trimming took off 1 base at V and 7 bases at J, with 11 bases between the two ends. Here the CDR3 DNA reads TGTGCCAGCAGTGAAGGGCGGGGGTACCAGCCCCAGCATTTT. This translates into CASSEGRGYQPQHF.